This T cell receptor (beta chain) derives from a study of identifying expanded T cells in peripheral blood. V was trimmed by 8 bases and J by 13 bases, leaving 12 bases between them. Germline V gene lookup returns CDR1 SGHVS and CDR2 FQNEAQ. This CDR3 spans 10 amino acids. The table came from immunoSEQ multiplex PCR; TCRdb's copy has only in-frame clones and leaves some out. The repertoire has some 130,000 clones, around nine tenths of them found once; the top ten carry 7.5% to 8.5%. The origin of this receptor is a person aged 18-69 years in good health. V usage is TRBV7-8 and J usage is TRBJ2-1; D not resolved. Sequenced material: blood. CDR3 loop: CASYPFPQFF. CDR3 bases: TGTGCCAGCTACCCCTTCCCTCAGTTCTTC.